A few counts support the clone carrying this T cell receptor beta chain. Its antigen remains unknown. The second PCR ran roughly 7 to 12 cycles with a sample-barcoded 5' primer and J-beta primers. In TCRdb, the 5' RACE reads were re-called with MiXCR into one record per CDR3 protein. The table shows about 510,000 distinct CDR3 sequences, with approximately 26% occurring only once. Healthy Russian Caucasian donors spanned ages about 6 to 95 years. This entry is derived from a study of blood T cells in healthy people across ages. Points from the study as a whole: Changes seen in expanded clonotypes were possibly confounded by donor CMV status left unknown.

Germline CDR1 is KGHSH and CDR2 is LQKENI. The V end was cut by 6 bases, the J end by 6 bases, with 7 bases between. The CDR3 is 11 amino acids. These data were also reused for a study on T cells of mothers and their children. That source notes: Versus unrelated pairs, overlap was slightly higher in related mother-child pairs, without reaching significance.

Sequenced input: blood. This clonotype originated in a boy younger than 10 in good health. This rearrangement joins TRBV18 to TRBJ2-3; D is undetermined. CDR3 coding DNA: TGTGCCAGCTCGGATGGGGATACGCAGTATTTT. Translating gives CASSDGDTQYF.